The T cell receptor (beta chain) under discussion was sequenced for a study of cytomegalovirus exposure and HLA in healthy donors. Study-level points and caveats: The authors judged a highly shared variant cluster likely a sequencing artifact. One later analysis reportedly identified an Asian-associated ancestry cluster that showed fewer N-insertions than the roughly 700-donor mean. Trimming of TCR beta V- and J-genes showed a link, identified in a later analysis, to a missense DCLRE1C variant.

This clone is labeled as medium-sized. Its target is not known. This CDR3 spans 19 amino acids. Researchers ran the PCR with 60 Vbeta and 13 Jbeta primers. Authors' analysis steps: An analysis performed later counted about 80 million unique TCR beta chains (roughly 11 million of them shared). Sequenced by immunoSEQ multiplex PCR; TCRdb stores in-frame clones only, minus some. V and J calls plus clone size are reproduced from that table; the DNA served to infer D and trimming. This sample has fewer than 45,000 clones, with approximately 63% found just once. The chain combines TRBV21-1 with TRBJ1-1; the DNA was not used to check the table's D call, TRBD1. TRBV21-1 is recorded as a pseudogene. Sample: PBMCs. This TCR came from a man between 35 and 55 years old in good health and CMV-seronegative. The CDR3 sequence: CASSKDHSGTGPSNTEAFF. The CDR3 nucleotides read TGTGCCAGCAGCAAAGACCACTCCGGGACAGGGCCATCGAACACTGAAGCTTTCTTT.